The present T cell receptor (beta chain) was sequenced within a study of CD8+CD57+ T cells in acquired aplastic anemia. Study context: The average read count for CD4+ cells in healthy donors was around 11 million.

Genomic DNA constituted the template upon which TCR beta VDJ and CDR3 profiling was performed. A single record per CDR3 protein comes from TCRdb applying MiXCR to the reads. This table has fewer than 70,000 distinct CDR3 sequences, around 50% appearing once. Germline V gene sequence: CDR1 SGHVS, CDR2 FQNEAQ. Trimming took 1 base from V and 7 from J; bases not matched to a gene: 14. The CDR3 consists of 17 residues. This clonotype has a handful of counts. The clonotype originates from a human donor in good health, serving as a control. Sequenced: sorted CD4+, CD8+, or CD8+CD57+ T cells (not recorded which) from PBMCs. This sequence joins TRBV7-8 and TRBJ2-5; 8 positions agree with TRBD2. This CDR3 is CASSLVIMGLGERTQYF. In DNA form, the CDR3 reads TGTGCCAGCAGCTTAGTGATTATGGGACTAGGGGAAAGGACCCAGTACTTC.